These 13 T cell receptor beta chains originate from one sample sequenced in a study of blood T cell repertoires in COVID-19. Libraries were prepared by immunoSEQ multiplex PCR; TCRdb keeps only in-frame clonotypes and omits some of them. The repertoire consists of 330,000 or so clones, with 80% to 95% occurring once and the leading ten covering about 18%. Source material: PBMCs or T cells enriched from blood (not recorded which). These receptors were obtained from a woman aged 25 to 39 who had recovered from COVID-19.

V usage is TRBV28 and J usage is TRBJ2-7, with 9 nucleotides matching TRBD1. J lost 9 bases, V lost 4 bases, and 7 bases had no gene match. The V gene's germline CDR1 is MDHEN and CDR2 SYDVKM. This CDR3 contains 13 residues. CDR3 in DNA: TGTGCCAGCAGTTCGGGACAGGGAAATTGGCAGTACTTC. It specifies CASSSGQGNWQYF.

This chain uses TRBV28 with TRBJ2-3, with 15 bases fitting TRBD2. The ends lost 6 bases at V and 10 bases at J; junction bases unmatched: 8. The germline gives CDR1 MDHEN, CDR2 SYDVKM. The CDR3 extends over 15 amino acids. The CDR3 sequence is CASRGLAGGAFAQYF. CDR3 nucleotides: TGTGCCAGCAGGGGACTAGCGGGAGGTGCCTTCGCGCAGTATTTT.

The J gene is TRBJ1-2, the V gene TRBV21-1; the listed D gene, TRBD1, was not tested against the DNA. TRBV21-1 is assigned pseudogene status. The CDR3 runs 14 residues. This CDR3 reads CASSKVDRDYGYTF. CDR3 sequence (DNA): TGTGCCAGCAGCAAGGTTGACAGGGACTATGGCTACACCTTC.

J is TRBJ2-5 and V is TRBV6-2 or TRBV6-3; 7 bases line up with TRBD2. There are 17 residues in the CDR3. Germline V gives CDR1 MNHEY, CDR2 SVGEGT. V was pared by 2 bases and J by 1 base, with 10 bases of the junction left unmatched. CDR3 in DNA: TGTGCCAGCAGTTACGGACCGGGTAGCGGGCTCCAAGAGACCCAGTACTTC. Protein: CASSYGPGSGLQETQYF.

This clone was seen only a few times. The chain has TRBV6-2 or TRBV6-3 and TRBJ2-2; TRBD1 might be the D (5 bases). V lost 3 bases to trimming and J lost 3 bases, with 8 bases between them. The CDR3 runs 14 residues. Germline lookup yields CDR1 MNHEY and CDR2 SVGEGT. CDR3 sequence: CASSYSGYTGELFF. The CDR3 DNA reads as TGTGCCAGCAGTTATTCAGGGTACACCGGGGAGCTGTTTTTT.

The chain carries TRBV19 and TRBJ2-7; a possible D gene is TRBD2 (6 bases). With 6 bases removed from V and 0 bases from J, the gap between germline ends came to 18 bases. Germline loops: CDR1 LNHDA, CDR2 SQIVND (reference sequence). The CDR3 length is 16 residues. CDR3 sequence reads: CASSPPARGSSYEQYF. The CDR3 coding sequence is TGTGCCAGTAGCCCGCCGGCACGGGGGAGCTCCTACGAGCAGTACTTC. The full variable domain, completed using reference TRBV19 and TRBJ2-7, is DGGITQSPKYLFRKEGQNVTLSCEQNLNHDAMYWYRQDPGQGLRLIYYSQIVNDFQKGDIAEGYSVSREKKESFPLTVTSAQKNPTAFYLCASSPPARGSSYEQYFGPGTRLTVT.

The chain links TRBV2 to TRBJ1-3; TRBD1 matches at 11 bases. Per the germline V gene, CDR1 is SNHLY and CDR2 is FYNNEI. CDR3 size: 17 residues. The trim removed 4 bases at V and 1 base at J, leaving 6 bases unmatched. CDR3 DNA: TGTGCCAGCAGTGGGGCTGGACAGGGGGCGTCTGGAAACACCATATATTTT. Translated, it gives CASSGAGQGASGNTIYF.

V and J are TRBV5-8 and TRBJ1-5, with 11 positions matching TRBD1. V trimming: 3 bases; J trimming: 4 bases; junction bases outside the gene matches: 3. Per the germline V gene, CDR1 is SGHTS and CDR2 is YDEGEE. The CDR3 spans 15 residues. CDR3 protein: CASSSGQGANQPQHF. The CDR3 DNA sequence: TGTGCCAGCAGCTCCGGACAGGGGGCTAATCAGCCCCAGCATTTT.

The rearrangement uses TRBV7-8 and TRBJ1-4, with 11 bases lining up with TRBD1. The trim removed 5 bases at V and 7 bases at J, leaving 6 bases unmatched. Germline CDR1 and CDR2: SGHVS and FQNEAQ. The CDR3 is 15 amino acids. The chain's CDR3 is CASSLSGTGGEKLFF. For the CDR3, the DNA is TGTGCCAGCAGCCTCTCCGGGACAGGGGGTGAAAAACTGTTTTTT.

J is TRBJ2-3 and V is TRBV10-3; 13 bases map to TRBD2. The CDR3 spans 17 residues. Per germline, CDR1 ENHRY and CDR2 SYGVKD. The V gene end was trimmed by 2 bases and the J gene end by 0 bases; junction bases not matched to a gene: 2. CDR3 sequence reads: CAISETSGGGSTDTQYF. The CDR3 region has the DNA TGTGCCATCAGTGAGACTAGCGGGGGGGGAAGCACAGATACGCAGTATTTT.

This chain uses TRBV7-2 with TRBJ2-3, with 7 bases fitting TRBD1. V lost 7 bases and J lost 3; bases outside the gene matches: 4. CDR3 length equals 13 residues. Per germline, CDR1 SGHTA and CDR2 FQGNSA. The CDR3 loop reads CASTMDRTDTQYF. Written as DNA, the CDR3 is TGTGCCAGCACCATGGACAGGACAGATACGCAGTATTTT. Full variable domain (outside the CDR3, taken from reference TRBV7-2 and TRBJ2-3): GAGVSQSPSNKVTEKGKDVELRCDPISGHTALYWYRQSLGQGLEFLIYFQGNSAPDKSGLPSDRFSAERTGGSVSTLTIQRTQQEDSAVYLCASTMDRTDTQYFGPGTRLTVL.

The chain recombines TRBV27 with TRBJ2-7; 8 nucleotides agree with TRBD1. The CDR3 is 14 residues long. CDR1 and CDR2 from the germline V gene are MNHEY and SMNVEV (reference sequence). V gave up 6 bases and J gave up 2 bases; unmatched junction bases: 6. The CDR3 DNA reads TGTGCCAGCAGGCGAGGGACAGGACCCTACGAGCAGTACTTC. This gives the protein CASRRGTGPYEQYF.

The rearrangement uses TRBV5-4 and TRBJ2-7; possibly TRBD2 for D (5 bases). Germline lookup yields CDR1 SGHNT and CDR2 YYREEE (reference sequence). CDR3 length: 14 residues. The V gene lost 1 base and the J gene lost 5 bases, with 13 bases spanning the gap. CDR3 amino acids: CASSLSMVRDEQYF. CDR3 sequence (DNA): TGTGCCAGCAGCTTGTCAATGGTGAGGGACGAGCAGTACTTC.